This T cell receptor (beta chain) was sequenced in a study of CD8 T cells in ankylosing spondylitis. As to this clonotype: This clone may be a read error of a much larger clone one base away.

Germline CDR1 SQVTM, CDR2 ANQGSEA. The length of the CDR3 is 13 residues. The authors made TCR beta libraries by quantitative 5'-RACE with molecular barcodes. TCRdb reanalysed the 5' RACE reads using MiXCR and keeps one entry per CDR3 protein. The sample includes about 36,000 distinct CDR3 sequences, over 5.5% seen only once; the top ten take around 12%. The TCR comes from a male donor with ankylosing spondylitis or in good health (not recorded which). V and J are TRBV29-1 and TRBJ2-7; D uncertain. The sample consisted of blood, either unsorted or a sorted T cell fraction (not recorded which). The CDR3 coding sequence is TGCAACGCCTTTGATGCCCGAGACTACGAGCAGTACTTC. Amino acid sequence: CNAFDARDYEQYF.